This T cell receptor (beta chain) was identified during a study of cytomegalovirus exposure and HLA in healthy donors. The primer mix had 60 Vbeta and 13 Jbeta primers. Profiling relied on immunoSEQ multiplex PCR, and the TCRdb table lists in-frame clones only, not all of them. The table shows 110,000 to 150,000 clones, with 80% to 85% occurring only once. This CDR3 has 19 residues. V was clipped by 4 bases and J by 2 bases; unmatched bases: 18. The germline V gene encodes CDR1 SGHDT and CDR2 YYEEEE. Input material: PBMCs. The sequence was collected from a female donor in good health and CMV-seronegative. This chain joins TRBV5-6 and TRBJ2-1; 7 nucleotides align to TRBD2. DNA of the CDR3: TGTGCCAGCAGCCGACTGTTGGACCCAGGAACTAGCGCCTACAATGAGCAGTTCTTC. This gives the protein CASSRLLDPGTSAYNEQFF.